The 18 T cell receptor beta chains below come from one sample, sequenced in a study of cytomegalovirus exposure and HLA in healthy donors. The study ran its PCR with 60 Vbeta and 13 Jbeta primers. Clones were read by immunoSEQ multiplex PCR, and TCRdb kept only the in-frame ones, dropping some. The data show around 180,000 clones, around four fifths seen once. Sample: PBMCs. The receptors were sampled from a boy younger than 10 in good health and CMV-seronegative.

The chain has TRBV19 and TRBJ1-1; no clear D. The germline gives CDR1 LNHDA, CDR2 SQIVND (reference sequence). CDR3 length: 13 residues. V lost 1 base to trimming and J lost 0 bases, with 3 bases between them. The CDR3 coding sequence is TGTGCCAGTAGTATAGTTATGAACACTGAAGCTTTCTTT. As protein: CASSIVMNTEAFF.

The gene calls are TRBV2 and TRBJ2-3; 10 nucleotides match TRBD2. CDR1 and CDR2 from the germline V gene are SNHLY and FYNNEI. This CDR3 is 16 amino acids long. V dropped 6 bases and J dropped 1; count of bases not matched to a gene: 7. Written as DNA, the CDR3 is TGTGCCAGCAGAGCAAAGCGGGGGGGCCGCACAGATACGCAGTATTTT. Translation: CASRAKRGGRTDTQYF.

This sequence joins TRBV5-1 and TRBJ2-5; 11 nucleotides line up with TRBD2. Germline V gives CDR1 SGHRS, CDR2 YFSETQ. After removal of 3 bases from V and 6 bases from J, the junction contained 10 bases not matched to a gene. The CDR3 is 16 amino acids. CDR3 sequence: CASSSSGTSGEKTQYF. The CDR3, as DNA: TGCGCCAGCAGCTCCTCCGGGACTAGCGGTGAGAAGACCCAGTACTTC. The complete variable domain, with remaining parts taken from reference TRBV5-1 and TRBJ2-5, reads KAGVTQTPRYLIKTRGQQVTLSCSPISGHRSVSWYQQTPGQGLQFLFEYFSETQRNKGNFPGRFSGRQFSNSRSEMNVSTLELGDSALYLCASSSSGTSGEKTQYFGPGTRLLVL.

The rearrangement uses TRBV25-1 and TRBJ1-1; possible D gene TRBD1, 6 bases. Germline CDR1 is MGHDK and CDR2 is SYGVNS. The CDR3 spans 15 residues. V dropped 1 base and J dropped 6 bases, with 15 bases sitting between them. CDR3 bases: TGTGCCAGCAGTGAATGGGGCAGGGGTTTACCTGAAGCTTTCTTT. Encoded protein: CASSEWGRGLPEAFF.

The V call is TRBV5-6, the J call TRBJ2-3; 9 positions match TRBD1. The junction had 9 bases not matched to a gene; V was cut back by 6 bases and J by 4 bases. This CDR3 region has 15 residues. CDR1 and CDR2 (germline): SGHDT, YYEEEE. CDR3 region: CASTLGQGGADTQYF. As DNA, the CDR3 is TGTGCCAGCACCCTGGGACAGGGAGGAGCAGATACGCAGTATTTT.

CDR3: CATRAAGSSMNTEAFF. The DNA for the CDR3 is TGTGCCACGAGGGCAGCCGGGTCCTCGATGAACACTGAAGCTTTCTTT. The rearrangement joins TRBV5-3 to TRBJ1-1; the D is unclear. TRBV5-3 is reported as an ORF; its role is uncertain. This CDR3 spans 16 amino acids. Trimming took 9 bases from V and 0 from J, leaving 21 bases between them.

On this clone: The sample holds other DNA sequences that translate to the same CDR3. The chain uses TRBV27 and TRBJ1-1, with D possibly TRBD1 on 5 matching bases. The length of the CDR3 is 13 residues. V dropped 3 bases and J dropped 1 base, with 6 bases sitting between them. The germline V gene encodes CDR1 MNHEY and CDR2 SMNVEV (reference sequence). Here the CDR3 reads CASSFGQNTEAFF. The DNA of the CDR3 is TGTGCCAGCAGTTTCGGACAGAACACTGAAGCTTTCTTT.

This clone was seen more than once but under ten times. This chain links TRBV7-9 with TRBJ1-5, with D tentatively TRBD1 (5 bases). Trimming took off 5 bases at V and 7 bases at J, with 9 bases between the two ends. Germline assignment: CDR1 SEHNR and CDR2 FQNEAQ (reference sequence). The CDR3 is 12 amino acids. This CDR3 reads CASSHGGQPQHF. CDR3 sequence (DNA): TGTGCCAGCAGCCACGGGGGGCAGCCCCAGCATTTT.

The CDR3 protein is CASSLRDRSYEQYF. CDR3 in DNA: TGCGCCAGCAGCTTGAGGGACAGGTCCTACGAGCAGTACTTC. The chain combines TRBV5-1 with TRBJ2-7; TRBD1 matches 8 bases. Germline CDR1 reads SGHRS; CDR2 reads YFSETQ. The junction had 1 base not matched to a gene; V was cut back by 1 base and J by 1 base. The CDR3 loop spans 14 amino acids.

J is TRBJ2-3 and V is TRBV7-9; D is possibly TRBD2 (5 bases). CDR1 and CDR2 (germline): SEHNR, FQNEAQ (reference sequence). CDR3 size: 13 residues. V was pared by 3 bases and J by 4 bases, with 8 bases between. This chain's CDR3 is CASSLIGADTQYF. CDR3 sequence (DNA): TGTGCCAGCAGCTTGATCGGGGCAGATACGCAGTATTTT.

The chain couples TRBV11-2 to TRBJ2-7; D is undetermined. Germline CDR1 and CDR2: SGHAT and FQNNGV. V shed 0 bases and J shed 0 bases, with 15 bases lying between them. The CDR3 runs to 17 residues. CDR3 loop: CASSLDLGGFYSYEQYF. The CDR3 DNA reads as TGTGCCAGCAGCTTAGATCTTGGCGGCTTTTACTCCTACGAGCAGTACTTC.

The sample holds a few counts of this clone. V usage is TRBV6-4 and J usage is TRBJ2-7; no clear D. Looked up from germline, CDR1 is MRHNA and CDR2 is SNTAGT. V dropped 2 bases and J dropped 8 bases, with 13 bases sitting between them. This CDR3 spans 13 amino acids. The CDR3 reads CASSDTQTSKQYF. The CDR3 DNA reads TGTGCCAGCAGTGACACCCAGACATCCAAGCAGTACTTC.

The rearrangement links TRBV2 to TRBJ2-7, with D maybe TRBD2 (6 bases). CDR3 size: 11 residues. CDR1 and CDR2 from the germline V gene are SNHLY and FYNNEI. Trimming took 6 bases from V and 7 from J, leaving 10 bases between them. In DNA form, the CDR3 reads TGTGCCAGCAGGGGGGGTACAGAGCAGTACTTC. Its translation is CASRGGTEQYF.

The V and J genes are TRBV19 and TRBJ1-1, with 7 nucleotides matching TRBD1. The germline V gene has CDR1 LNHDA and CDR2 SQIVND (reference sequence). This CDR3 is built from 14 residues. With V trimmed by 4 bases and J by 0 bases, 2 bases remained unmatched. CDR3 loop: CASSRGQMNTEAFF. CDR3 DNA sequence: TGTGCCAGTAGTAGGGGACAGATGAACACTGAAGCTTTCTTT. Full variable domain (remainder filled in from reference TRBV19 and TRBJ1-1): DGGITQSPKYLFRKEGQNVTLSCEQNLNHDAMYWYRQDPGQGLRLIYYSQIVNDFQKGDIAEGYSVSREKKESFPLTVTSAQKNPTAFYLCASSRGQMNTEAFFGQGTRLTVV.

J is TRBJ1-6 and V is TRBV10-2, with 10 bases that match TRBD1. CDR3 size: 14 residues. Germline V gene lookup returns CDR1 WSHSY and CDR2 SAAADI. Unmatched junction bases numbered 3, after V lost 6 bases and J lost 7 bases. CDR3 in amino acids: CASSGQGENSPLHF. The CDR3 nucleotides are TGCGCCAGCAGCGGACAGGGGGAGAATTCACCCCTCCACTTT.

The chain links TRBV19 to TRBJ2-3, with D tentatively TRBD1 (5 bases). V gave up 5 bases and J gave up 2 bases, with 11 bases separating them. The CDR3 loop spans 14 amino acids. Germline CDR1 LNHDA, CDR2 SQIVND (reference sequence). DNA for the CDR3: TGTGCCAGTAGTCTTGACAGCCACACAGATACGCAGTATTTT. Amino acids: CASSLDSHTDTQYF.

The chain carries TRBV5-1 and TRBJ1-2, with 10 nucleotides matching TRBD1. V trimming: 4 bases; J trimming: 7 bases; junction bases outside the gene matches: 10. CDR3 length: 15 amino acids. Germline V lookup: CDR1 SGHRS, CDR2 YFSETQ. The CDR3 region is CASSLLTGGAGGYTF. As DNA, the CDR3 is TGCGCCAGCAGCCTACTGACAGGGGGCGCGGGTGGCTACACCTTC.

This clone came up once. V gene TRBV19 combines with J gene TRBJ1-2; 9 bases match TRBD1. The germline V gene has CDR1 LNHDA and CDR2 SQIVND (reference sequence). The CDR3 runs to 15 residues. J was trimmed by 0 bases and V by 4 bases; bases with no gene match: 3. The CDR3 is CASSTGQGTNYGYTF. CDR3 coding DNA: TGTGCCAGTAGTACCGGACAGGGGACTAACTATGGCTACACCTTC.